The 5 T cell receptor beta chains below were found in one sample sequenced in a study of shared clonotypes between healthy human individuals. Clones were read by immunoSEQ multiplex PCR, and TCRdb kept only the in-frame ones, dropping some. The sample includes around 1.4 million clones, 98% of them seen just once. Sequences were obtained from naive CD4+ T cells sorted from blood. Subset given: CD45RA+ positively selected. Receptors originate from a man younger than 40 in good health.

This rearrangement joins TRBV9 to TRBJ2-1, with D unresolved. The CDR3 consists of 16 residues. Germline V gives CDR1 SGDLS, CDR2 YYNGEE. V lost 0 bases and J 3 bases, leaving 13 bases between the germline ends. The CDR3 protein is CASSVDFGGNYNEQFF. The CDR3 coding sequence is TGTGCCAGCAGCGTAGATTTCGGCGGAAACTACAATGAGCAGTTCTTC.

The chain combines TRBV27 with TRBJ2-7, with D possibly TRBD2 on 5 matching bases. CDR3 length: 13 amino acids. V lost 5 bases and J lost 2, with 10 bases in between. The germline V gene has CDR1 MNHEY and CDR2 SMNVEV (reference sequence). This CDR3 is CASSLEGTYEQYF. Here the CDR3 DNA reads TGTGCCAGCAGTCTCGAGGGTACCTACGAGCAGTACTTC.

The J gene is TRBJ2-1, the V gene TRBV25-1; perhaps TRBD2 as D (6 bases). Germline V gives CDR1 MGHDK, CDR2 SYGVNS. Trimming pared 5 bases from V and 2 bases from J, leaving 7 bases between. The length of the CDR3 is 13 residues. The CDR3 DNA reads as TGTGCCAGCAGTCGACTAGCCTACAATGAGCAGTTCTTC. Translation gives CASSRLAYNEQFF.

This chain connects TRBV13 to TRBJ1-1; no firm D call. Trimming pared 7 bases from V and 1 base from J, leaving 10 bases between. Germline V lookup: CDR1 PRHDT, CDR2 FYEKMQ (reference sequence). The CDR3 covers 13 residues. The CDR3 sequence is CASTQGRNTEAFF. The CDR3 DNA reads TGTGCCAGCACCCAAGGGCGGAACACTGAAGCTTTCTTT.

This clone was detected only once. The chain employs TRBV7-2 and TRBJ1-1; D is uncertain. This CDR3 is built from 13 residues. V was cut by 2 bases and J by 3 bases, with 7 bases left in between. Germline loops: CDR1 SGHTA, CDR2 FQGNSA. CDR3 nucleotide sequence: TGTGCCAGCAGCTTAAACCTCGACACTGAAGCTTTCTTT. It codes for CASSLNLDTEAFF.